This TCR beta chain stems from a study of Graves' ophthalmopathy and Graves' hyperthyroidism (dated by TCRdb to the late 2010s). Regarding the study in general: Peripheral blood was collected before any treatment was given, at the time of initial diagnosis. To tell Graves' ophthalmopathy apart from Graves' hyperthyroidism, and to predict which patients would progress to ophthalmopathy, the study relied on TCR beta repertoire signatures. In total, 120 to 150 blood samples were TCR-sequenced: 43 ophthalmopathy, some 80 hyperthyroidism and approximately 17 hyperthyroidism-to-ophthalmopathy patients. To explore V-J signatures that separate ophthalmopathy from hyperthyroidism, a discovery set of 100 patients was enrolled, consisting of about 45 with ophthalmopathy and about 60 with stable hyperthyroidism. An independent validation cohort comprised some 19 hyperthyroidism patients and some 16 patients who later progressed from hyperthyroidism to ophthalmopathy. In six hyperthyroidism patients, the T-cell repertoire of thyroid tissue was compared with the T-cell repertoire of blood. Following sampling, methimazole starting at 30 mg daily was administered to hyperthyroidism patients, and high-dose intravenous methylprednisolone was administered to ophthalmopathy patients. The approximately 95 discovery patients were divided at random into training and test sets in a 7:3 ratio.

TCR beta CDR3 regions were amplified from RNA transcripts for repertoire sequencing. The first round was an RT-PCR using HTBI primers with the Qiagen OneStep RT-PCR kit, and this first round was followed by a second-round multiplex PCR, then size selection and purification. Libraries were sequenced paired-end with 100 bp reads on an Illumina HiSeq2000. The authors' analysis ran thus. Reads were processed with SOAPnuke, discarding reads with adapters, uncalled bases, mean Phred below 15, or no exact constant-primer or identifier match. COPE v1.2.5 was used to merge high-quality paired reads. Each unique nucleotide sequence was treated as a clonotype, and MiTCR v1.1 was used to align the clonotypes to the IMGT TRB V, D and J references. The analysis was limited to V-J combinations with a frequency above 0.0001, which together covered 99.2% of repertoires. A TCR clonal expansion and chaos score per V-J combination was defined as the ratio of F50 clonal expansion to chaos observed in the TCRdist matrix. Welch's t-statistics and random forest were used to reduce the features to approximately 13 V-J combinations, which were then used as input to a naive Bayes classifier. Thyroid-blood repertoire similarity was quantified with the Morisita-Horn index. TCRdb reran the public reads through fastp at Q25 and MiXCR, keeping productive beta chains. Every CDR3 protein is listed once, alongside the most common genes and DNA of its rows. TCRdb, not the authors, supplied the V and J calls. This sample gives 200,000 to 250,000 distinct CDR3 sequences in total; approximately 21% of them show up just once. The top ten clonotypes cover about 46% of the sample.

The sample holds many counts of this clonotype. The antigen this receptor binds is unknown. Base qualities are not provided; no much larger clone lies one nucleotide away. CDR1 and CDR2 are read off the germline V gene as MDHEN and SYDVKM. V is pruned by 6 bases and J by 4 bases, leaving 11 bases of the junction without a gene match. Including cysteine and phenylalanine, the CDR3 has 16 amino acids. Solely the CDR3 DNA is kept, with 48 bases framed from the first base. Results and caveats for the whole study, not just this receptor: In validation, the model predicted ophthalmopathy progression with more than 55% sensitivity and roughly 72% specificity; fewer than 15 predicted patients were CT-confirmed with GO in a median of around 6 months. No statistical method was used to set the sample size in advance, and the investigators knew which group each participant was assigned to. The 13-signature model separated ophthalmopathy from stable hyperthyroidism with approximately 88% sensitivity and approximately 83% specificity in cross-validation, and 80%/75% in the test set. Most of the expanded thyroid clonotypes with a frequency above 0.001 were also detected in blood, and it was suggested that the thyroid immune response may be reflected by blood repertoires.

Patients with ophthalmopathy had moderately to severely active disease, with a Clinical Activity Score of 3 or more, a NOSPECS grade of 4 or more, and a disease duration of less than 3 months. Patients with other autoimmune diseases, uncontrolled infections, pregnancy or lactation were excluded. Clinical symptoms, serum thyroxine, TRAb, thyroid ultrasound and orbital computed tomography were used for diagnosis. Using Ficoll-Paque density gradient centrifugation, PBMCs were isolated from about 9.4 ml of fresh peripheral blood. Total RNA was extracted with Trizol reagent and quality-checked on an Agilent 2100 Bioanalyzer.

Sequencing was performed on peripheral blood. The sequence derives from a woman in her 50s with Graves' ophthalmopathy. Donor details come from another sample of the same person, matched by shared clones. Recombination connected TRBV28 to TRBJ2-5; 10 of the junction bases match TRBD1. In nucleotide form, the sequence is TGTGCCAGCAGCCGCCTCGGGACAGGGGTTGGAGAGACCCAGTACTTC. Its product reads: CASSRLGTGVGETQYF. Beyond the CDR3, the reference TRBV28 and TRBJ2-5 genes provide the residues; the full variable domain reads: DVKVTQSSRYLVKRTGEKVFLECVQDMDHENMFWYRQDPGLGLRLIYFSYDVKMKEKGDIPEGYSVSREKKERFSLILESASTNQTSMYLCASSRLGTGVGETQYFGPGTRLLVL.